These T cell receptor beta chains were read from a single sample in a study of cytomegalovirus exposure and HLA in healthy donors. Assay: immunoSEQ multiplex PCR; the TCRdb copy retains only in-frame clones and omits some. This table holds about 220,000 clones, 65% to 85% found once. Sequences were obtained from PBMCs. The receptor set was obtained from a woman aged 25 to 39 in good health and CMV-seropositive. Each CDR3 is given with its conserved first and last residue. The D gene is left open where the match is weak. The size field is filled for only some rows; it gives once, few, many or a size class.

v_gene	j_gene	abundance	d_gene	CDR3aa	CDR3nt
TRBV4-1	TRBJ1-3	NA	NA	CASSRGGAGNTIYF	TGCGCCAGCAGCCGTGGAGGGGCTGGAAACACCATATATTTT
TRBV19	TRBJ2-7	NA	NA	CASSSTGQTYEQYF	TGTGCCAGTAGTAGCACCGGACAGACCTACGAGCAGTACTTC
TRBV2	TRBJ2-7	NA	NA	CASIPGVFSYEQYF	TGTGCCAGTATCCCTGGGGTATTCTCCTACGAGCAGTACTTC
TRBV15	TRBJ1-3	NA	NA	CATSEGGPGNTIYF	TGTGCCACCTCCGAGGGGGGGCCAGGAAACACCATATATTTT
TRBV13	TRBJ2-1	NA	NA	CASKGPSNYNEQFF	TGTGCCAGCAAAGGACCGTCTAATTACAATGAGCAGTTCTTC
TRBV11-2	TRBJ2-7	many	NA	CASSFGSNYEQYF	TGTGCCAGCAGCTTCGGGTCCAACTACGAGCAGTACTTC
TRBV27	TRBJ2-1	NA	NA	CASSLGGSYNEQFF	TGTGCCAGCAGTTTGGGGGGCTCCTACAATGAGCAGTTCTTC
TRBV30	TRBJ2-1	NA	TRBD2	CAWSGTSGSPLYNEQFF	TGTGCCTGGTCCGGGACTAGCGGGAGCCCCCTCTACAATGAGCAGTTCTTC
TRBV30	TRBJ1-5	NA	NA	CAWSVGRGVQPQHF	TGTGCCTGGAGTGTTGGAAGGGGAGTACAGCCCCAGCATTTT
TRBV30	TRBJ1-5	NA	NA	CAWKGTDNQPQHF	TGTGCCTGGAAAGGAACAGACAATCAGCCCCAGCATTTT
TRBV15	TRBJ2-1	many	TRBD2	CATSRDPISGSNEQFF	TGTGCCACCAGCAGAGATCCGATTAGCGGGAGTAATGAGCAGTTCTTC
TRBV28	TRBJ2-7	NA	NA	CASRMNRDLYEQYF	TGTGCCAGCCGTATGAACAGGGACCTCTACGAGCAGTACTTC
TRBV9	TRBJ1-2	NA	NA	CASSLMVGGIDGYTF	TGTGCCAGCAGCTTGATGGTGGGAGGGATCGATGGCTACACCTTC
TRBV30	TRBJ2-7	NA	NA	CAWSKAGRPYEQYF	TGTGCCTGGAGTAAGGCGGGGCGCCCCTACGAGCAGTACTTC
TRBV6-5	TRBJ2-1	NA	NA	CASSYSQGYNEQFF	TGTGCCAGCAGTTACTCTCAGGGTTACAATGAGCAGTTCTTC
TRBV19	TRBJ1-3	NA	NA	CAIYAGTGNTIYF	TGTGCCATTTACGCGGGAACTGGAAACACCATATATTTT
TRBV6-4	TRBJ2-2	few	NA	CASSTGNTGELFF	TGTGCCAGCAGTACAGGGAACACCGGGGAGCTGTTTTTT
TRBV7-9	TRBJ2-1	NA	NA	CASSPLGRTSSYNEQFF	TGTGCCAGCAGCCCGTTAGGGCGGACTTCCTCCTACAATGAGCAGTTCTTC
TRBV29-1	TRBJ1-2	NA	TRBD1	CSASDRDYGYTF	TGCAGCGCCTCAGACAGGGACTATGGCTACACCTTC
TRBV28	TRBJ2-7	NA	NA	CASTSGHSYEQYF	TGTGCCAGCACTTCGGGACATAGTTACGAGCAGTACTTC
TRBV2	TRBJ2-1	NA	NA	CASSEKWEVLSPYNEQFF	TGTGCCAGCAGTGAAAAATGGGAGGTCCTATCTCCCTACAATGAGCAGTTCTTC
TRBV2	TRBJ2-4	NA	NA	CASNYGIKNIQYF	TGTGCCAGCAATTACGGTATCAAAAACATTCAGTACTTC
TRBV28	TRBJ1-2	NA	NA	CASSLLTAYGYTF	TGTGCCAGCAGTTTGTTGACAGCCTATGGCTACACCTTC
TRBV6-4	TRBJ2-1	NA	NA	CASSDEAGAGGDEQFF	TGTGCCAGCAGTGACGAAGCCGGGGCAGGGGGGGATGAGCAGTTCTTC
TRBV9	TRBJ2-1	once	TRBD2	CASSTGLAGYNEQFF	TGTGCCAGCAGCACGGGACTAGCTGGGTACAATGAGCAGTTCTTC
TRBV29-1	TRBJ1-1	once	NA	CSVVVSNTEAFF	TGCAGCGTTGTAGTAAGTAACACTGAAGCTTTCTTT
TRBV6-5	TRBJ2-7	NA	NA	CASSDTGSSYEQYF	TGTGCCAGCAGTGATACAGGGAGCTCCTACGAGCAGTACTTC
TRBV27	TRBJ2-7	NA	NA	CASSSASYEQYF	TGTGCCAGCAGTTCTGCCTCCTACGAGCAGTACTTC
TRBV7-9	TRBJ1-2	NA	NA	CASSLVLGGIYYGYTF	TGTGCCAGCAGCTTAGTTCTAGGGGGAATCTACTATGGCTACACCTTC
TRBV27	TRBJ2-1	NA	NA	CASSIGPGYFEQFF	TGTGCCAGCAGTATTGGCCCAGGGTATTTTGAGCAGTTCTTC
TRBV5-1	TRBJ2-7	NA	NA	CASSLDRAYEQYF	TGCGCCAGCAGCTTGGACAGAGCCTACGAGCAGTACTTC
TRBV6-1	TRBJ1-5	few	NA	CASSDTADYNQPQHF	TGTGCCAGCAGTGACACGGCCGACTACAATCAGCCCCAGCATTTT
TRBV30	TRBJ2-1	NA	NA	CAWGKVRGSYNEQFF	TGTGCCTGGGGGAAAGTGCGTGGTTCCTACAATGAGCAGTTCTTC
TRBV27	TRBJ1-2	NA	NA	CASSLKRAQINYGYTF	TGTGCCAGCAGTCTTAAGCGGGCCCAGATTAACTATGGCTACACCTTC
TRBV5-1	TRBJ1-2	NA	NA	CASSLGGANGAGYTF	TGCGCCAGCAGCTTGGGTGGGGCGAATGGGGCTGGCTACACCTTC
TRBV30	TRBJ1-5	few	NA	CAWSRGGFGNQPQHF	TGTGCCTGGTCTAGAGGCGGTTTTGGCAATCAGCCCCAGCATTTT
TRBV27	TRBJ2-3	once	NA	CASSLRTSDTQYF	TGTGCCAGCAGTCTTCGGACCTCAGATACGCAGTATTTT
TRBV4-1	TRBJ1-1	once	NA	CASSQEPGAWTEAFF	TGCGCCAGCAGCCAAGAACCGGGGGCTTGGACTGAAGCTTTCTTT
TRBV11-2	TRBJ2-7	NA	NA	CASGGDYEQYF	TGTGCCAGCGGGGGAGACTACGAGCAGTACTTC
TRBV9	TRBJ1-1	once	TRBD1	CASSKQGKVSEAFF	TGTGCCAGCAGCAAACAGGGGAAAGTGAGTGAAGCTTTCTTT